These T cell receptor beta chains were read from a single sample in a study of PD-L1 blockade in urothelial cancer. The repertoire was sequenced with immunoSEQ multiplex PCR; TCRdb's copy has only in-frame clones and lacks some. The data contain approximately 79,000 clones, around four fifths of them singletons. Sample: PBMCs, taken around atezolizumab (anti-PD-L1) treatment. The receptors originated from a man aged 40-50 years with urothelial cancer. Both conserved end residues are part of each CDR3. Fields, in order: CDR3 DNA, CDR3 protein, clone size, V gene, D gene, J gene. A D gene is named only where the DNA matches it firmly. Clone size appears in some rows only: once, few, many, or a class for an expanded clone.

TGCGCCAGCAGGAGGGGACGCGGAGGGCCCCCAGATACGCAGTATTTT | CASRRGRGGPPDTQYF | . | TRBV5-1 | . | TRBJ2-3
TGTGCCAGACGGACGCGGGGAAAAAATGAAAAACTGTTTTTT | CARRTRGKNEKLFF | . | TRBV25-1 | . | TRBJ1-4
TGCGCCAGCAGCCAAGATGGGCCTAGCGCGCAGTATTTT | CASSQDGPSAQYF | . | TRBV4-1 | . | TRBJ2-3
TGTGCCAGCAGTCTTCCCTTCAGGGGAACTAATGAAAAACTGTTTTTT | CASSLPFRGTNEKLFF | . | TRBV28 | . | TRBJ1-4
TGTGCCAGCAGTTACTCCCAGGGTGCAGGGCAGTACTTC | CASSYSQGAGQYF | . | TRBV6-5 | . | TRBJ2-7
TGCGCCAGCAGCACGACAGGATCACTGAGTGCTTTCTTT | CASSTTGSLSAFF | . | TRBV5-1 | . | TRBJ1-1
TGCAGCGTTGGGAGGACGGCAAACACCGGGGAGCTGTTTTTT | CSVGRTANTGELFF | . | TRBV29-1 | . | TRBJ2-2
TGTGCCAGCAGCCCCCGGGGGGGCTCTGGAAACACCATATATTTT | CASSPRGGSGNTIYF | once | TRBV9 | . | TRBJ1-3
TGTGCCAGCAGTGAAGATGGGACAGGGAACACTGAAGCTTTCTTT | CASSEDGTGNTEAFF | . | TRBV6-1 | TRBD1 | TRBJ1-1
TGCGGAACGCGGCGGGAGCGTAACACCGGGGAGCTGTTTTTT | CGTRRERNTGELFF | . | TRBV4-3 | TRBD2 | TRBJ2-2
TGTGCCAGCAGTTCCCAGACAGGGCCGTATGGCTACACCTTC | CASSSQTGPYGYTF | . | TRBV28 | TRBD1 | TRBJ1-2
TGTGCCAGCAAACACCCTCCTAGCGGGAGGTCAACAGATACGCAGTATTTT | CASKHPPSGRSTDTQYF | once | TRBV7-9 | TRBD2 | TRBJ2-3
TGCGCCAGCAGCTTGGTTAGGACAGGGGTGAACACTGAAGCTTTCTTT | CASSLVRTGVNTEAFF | few | TRBV5-1 | TRBD1 | TRBJ1-1
TGTGCCTGGAGTGTACTAGCGGCCGGGGAGCTGTTTTTT | CAWSVLAAGELFF | . | TRBV30 | TRBD2 | TRBJ2-2
TGTGCCACCAGCAGAGCAGGGGACGAGACCCAGTACTTC | CATSRAGDETQYF | . | TRBV15 | . | TRBJ2-5
TGTGCCAGCGGGCTGGGATTCAGCGGGAGAGATGAGCAGTTCTTC | CASGLGFSGRDEQFF | . | TRBV5-4 | TRBD2 | TRBJ2-1
TGCGCCAGCAGCTTCAGACTAGCGGGAAACCAAGAGACCCAGTACTTC | CASSFRLAGNQETQYF | . | TRBV5-1 | TRBD2 | TRBJ2-5
TGTGCCAGTAGTATTGCGTTTTCGACATCCCATCTCGGCTACACCTTC | CASSIAFSTSHLGYTF | . | TRBV19 | . | TRBJ1-2
TGTGCCAGCAGCTGGACTAGCGGGAGAGAGACCCAGTACTTC | CASSWTSGRETQYF | . | TRBV7-6 | TRBD2 | TRBJ2-5
TGTGCCAGCAGCGGGAATCAGCCCCAGCATTTT | CASSGNQPQHF | once | TRBV28 | . | TRBJ1-5
TGTGCCTGTACACAGGGTTGGAACACTGAAGCTTTCTTT | CACTQGWNTEAFF | . | TRBV30 | . | TRBJ1-1
TGTGCCAGCAAGTCCGGGACTACAGACAATGAGCAGTTCTTC | CASKSGTTDNEQFF | . | TRBV6-1 | TRBD2 | TRBJ2-1
TGTGCCAGCAACCTGGGGGGGTCCACAGATACGCAGTATTTT | CASNLGGSTDTQYF | once | TRBV6-5 | TRBD2 | TRBJ2-3
TGTGCCAGCGGAGGGGCGAGGACTTATGGGGGCTACACCTTC | CASGGARTYGGYTF | . | TRBV9 | . | TRBJ1-2
TGTGCCAGCAGCTACGGGGGGGAGTATGGCTACACCTTC | CASSYGGEYGYTF | . | TRBV28 | . | TRBJ1-2
TGTGCCTGGAAGAAATCAGTAGCGGGGGGGACCTACGAGCAGTACTTC | CAWKKSVAGGTYEQYF | . | TRBV30 | TRBD2 | TRBJ2-7
TGTGCCAGCCGGTCGGGACTGATGAACACTGAAGCTTTCTTT | CASRSGLMNTEAFF | . | TRBV7-9 | . | TRBJ1-1
TGTGCCAGCAGCAGAGGGACAGACCTTGAAGCTTTCTTT | CASSRGTDLEAFF | . | TRBV9 | TRBD1 | TRBJ1-1
TGTGCCCTAACGGGGGGTTACGAGCAGTACTTC | CALTGGYEQYF | few | TRBV30 | TRBD2 | TRBJ2-7
TGTGCCTGGTCCCTCTCCTCTGACAGGCAAAGAGCGTTC | CAWSLSSDRQRAF | few | TRBV30 | . | TRBJ2-7
TGCAGCGTTGTCAGGGGGCAAGGGGGGCAGTACTTC | CSVVRGQGGQYF | . | TRBV29-1 | TRBD1 | TRBJ2-7
TGTGCCAGCAGTGTTGGAGGGGGCACAGATACGCAGTATTTT | CASSVGGGTDTQYF | . | TRBV2 | . | TRBJ2-3
TGTGCCAGCAGGGCGCAGTTAGGGGCTGAAGCTTTCTTT | CASRAQLGAEAFF | . | TRBV7-6 | . | TRBJ1-1
TGTGCCAGCAGCGTAGACGTCGAGGAATACGAGCAGTACTTC | CASSVDVEEYEQYF | . | TRBV9 | . | TRBJ2-7
TGTGCCAGCAGCCGAAGACAGGGAATCGACTACGAGCAGTACTTC | CASSRRQGIDYEQYF | . | TRBV28 | TRBD1 | TRBJ2-7
TGTGCCAGCTCACCGAGAGCCGGAGCTAACTATGGCTACACCTTC | CASSPRAGANYGYTF | . | TRBV18 | . | TRBJ1-2